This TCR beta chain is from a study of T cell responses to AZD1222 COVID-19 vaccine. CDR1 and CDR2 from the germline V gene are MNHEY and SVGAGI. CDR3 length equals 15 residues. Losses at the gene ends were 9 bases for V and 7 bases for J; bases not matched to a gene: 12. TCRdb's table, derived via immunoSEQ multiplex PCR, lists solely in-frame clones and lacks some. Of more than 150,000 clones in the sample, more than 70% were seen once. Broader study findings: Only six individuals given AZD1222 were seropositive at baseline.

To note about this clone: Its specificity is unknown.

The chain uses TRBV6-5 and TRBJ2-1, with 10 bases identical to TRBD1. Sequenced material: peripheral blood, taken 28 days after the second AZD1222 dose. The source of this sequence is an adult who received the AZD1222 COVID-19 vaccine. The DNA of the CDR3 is TGTGCCAGTTTTAGAGCCGGGACAGGGGAAAATGAGCAGTTCTTC. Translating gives CASFRAGTGENEQFF.